This TCR beta chain originates from a study of OX40 agonist ivuxolimab in advanced cancers. The V and J ends lost 5 bases and 5 bases respectively, with 9 bases between them. This CDR3 is 11 amino acids long. The germline CDR1 and CDR2 sequences are GTSNPN and SVGIG (reference sequence). Clones were read by immunoSEQ multiplex PCR, and TCRdb kept only the in-frame ones, dropping some. This table has tens of thousands of clones, over 80% appearing once. The sequence was obtained from an adult with an advanced solid tumor such as melanoma, head and neck, liver or kidney cancer. The sequenced sample was CD4+ or CD8+ T cells sorted from blood, obtained in a trial of the OX40 agonist ivuxolimab. The chain recombines TRBV30 with TRBJ2-5; D remains unclear. CDR3 nucleotides: TGTGCCTGGTCTCTGGAGGAGACCCAGTACTTC. Translated, it gives CAWSLEETQYF.